The 17 T cell receptor beta chains below come from one sample, sequenced in a study of blood T cell repertoires in COVID-19 (dated by TCRdb to 2018 to 2021). Library preparation used the immunoSEQ multiplex PCR assay. Here the immuneACCESS table is served through TCRdb, limited to in-frame sequences with V and J called. Missing clones are a known gap in these copies; in checked studies unresolved V genes cover under half, and the rest lacks a known reason. This sample has fewer than 400,000 clones in its table, and around 90% of those were observed once. The ten largest make up roughly 2.9% of the sample. The sample comprised peripheral blood. The receptors were gathered from a woman between 25 and 40 years old with COVID-19, enrolled during active disease.

V and J are TRBV28 and TRBJ2-1; the match to TRBD2 covers 7 bases. The germline V gene encodes CDR1 MDHEN and CDR2 SYDVKM. J gave up 10 bases and V 4 bases, and 10 bases lay outside the gene matches. This CDR3 comprises 14 residues. The CDR3 region has the DNA TGTGCCAGCAGTTCCCCGCTCCGCGGGGGAGAGCAGTTCTTC. The encoded protein is CASSSPLRGGEQFF.

The V call is TRBV2, the J call TRBJ1-5; 7 bases align to TRBD1. Germline lookup yields CDR1 SNHLY and CDR2 FYNNEI. This CDR3 has 13 residues. V lost 6 bases to trimming and J lost 6 bases; unmatched junction nucleotides: 5. The CDR3 coding sequence is TGTGCCAGCAGCTGGACAGGAGCTCAGCCCCAGCATTTT. As protein: CASSWTGAQPQHF.

The chain carries TRBV12-5 and TRBJ1-2, with a tentative D call TRBD1 (5 bases). Germline V gives CDR1 LGHNT, CDR2 FRNRAP. The CDR3 runs 14 residues. The V gene lost 5 bases and the J gene lost 5 bases, with 15 bases spanning the gap. The CDR3 region is CASGRDSPRYGYTF. In nucleotides, the CDR3 is TGTGCTAGTGGTCGGGACTCTCCGAGGTATGGCTACACCTTC.

The CDR3 DNA sequence: TGTGCCAGCAGCTTAGGGACTACTTACACCGGGGAGCTGTTTTTT. This codes for CASSLGTTYTGELFF. The chain couples TRBV7-2 to TRBJ2-2, with a possible D match to TRBD2 (6 bases). Trimming took off 1 base at V and 3 bases at J, with 9 bases between the two ends. CDR1 is SGHTA, CDR2 FQGNSA, per germline. The CDR3 has 15 residues.

The chain combines TRBV7-9 with TRBJ2-7; 9 positions agree with TRBD1. Losses at the gene ends were 0 bases for V and 4 bases for J; bases not matched to a gene: 7. Looked up from germline, CDR1 is SEHNR and CDR2 is FQNEAQ (reference sequence). The CDR3 extends over 16 amino acids. DNA for the CDR3: TGTGCCAGCAGCTTAGCGGAGGGGGGACAGGGTTACGAGCAGTACTTC. It specifies CASSLAEGGQGYEQYF.

This sequence joins TRBV30 and TRBJ1-1; 9 bases align to TRBD1. The V and J ends lost 1 base and 3 bases, in that order; junction bases with no gene match: 0. The CDR3 spans 13 residues. Germline CDR1 GTSNPN, CDR2 SVGIG (reference sequence). CDR3 protein: CAWSGDRDTEAFF. The CDR3 coding sequence is TGTGCCTGGAGTGGGGACAGGGACACTGAAGCTTTCTTT.

The chain combines TRBV11-3 with TRBJ2-7; the D gene is possibly TRBD1 (5 bases). Germline values: CDR1 SGHNT, CDR2 YENEEA. CDR3 size: 13 residues. Trimming removed 3 bases at V and 7 bases at J, with 13 bases between. CDR3 nucleotide sequence: TGTGCCAGCAGCTTGAGTCAGGGTAGGGAGCAGTACTTC. As protein: CASSLSQGREQYF.

The chain joins TRBV5-1 to TRBJ2-1, with TRBD2 matching 15 bases. The CDR3 length is 14 residues. The germline V gene encodes CDR1 SGHRS and CDR2 YFSETQ. The J segment lost 10 bases and the V segment lost 2 bases, leaving 1 base of the junction unmatched. In nucleotides, the CDR3 is TGCGCCAGCAGCTTCGGACTAGCGGGAGGGGAGCAGTTCTTC. Translation gives CASSFGLAGGEQFF.

The gene calls are TRBV6-5 and TRBJ1-2; unclear D gene. The V end was cut by 11 bases, the J end by 0 bases, with 13 bases between. The CDR3 sequence is 13 residues long. Germline V lookup: CDR1 MNHEY, CDR2 SVGAGI. CDR3 sequence: CALRRGPNYGYTF. DNA for the CDR3: TGTGCCTTACGCCGCGGGCCTAACTATGGCTACACCTTC.

The rearrangement joins TRBV9 to TRBJ1-4, with 8 bases lining up with TRBD1. V trimming: 4 bases; J trimming: 8 bases; junction bases outside the gene matches: 4. There are 13 residues in the CDR3. CDR1 and CDR2 (germline): SGDLS, YYNGEE. For the CDR3, the DNA is TGTGCCAGCAGCCCCCGGACAGGGGAAAAACTGTTTTTT. Its protein is CASSPRTGEKLFF.

V and J are TRBV5-6 and TRBJ2-7; D call uncertain. The germline gives CDR1 SGHDT, CDR2 YYEEEE. The CDR3 has 13 residues. Between the trimmed V and J ends, which lost 0 bases and 1 base, there was a span of 5 bases. The CDR3 bases are TGTGCCAGCAGCTTGGACCAGTCCTACGAGCAGTACTTC. This sequence encodes CASSLDQSYEQYF.

The genes are TRBV30 and TRBJ1-3; maybe TRBD1 (5 bases). V was pared by 5 bases and J by 0 bases, with 8 bases between. This CDR3 has 13 residues. The V gene's germline CDR1 is GTSNPN and CDR2 SVGIG (reference sequence). CDR3 in amino acids: CAWDSLSGNTIYF. In nucleotides, the CDR3 is TGTGCCTGGGACAGCCTCTCTGGAAACACCATATATTTT.

In its sample, this clone was seen once. The chain recombines TRBV24-1 with TRBJ2-2; the D gene is possibly TRBD1 (5 bases). The V end lost 9 bases, the J end lost 2 bases, and 15 bases lay between the germline ends. CDR3 length: 15 amino acids. Germline V gives CDR1 KGHDR, CDR2 SFDVKD. CDR3 sequence: CATSTTDTNTGELFF. CDR3 coding DNA: TGTGCCACCTCAACCACGGACACCAACACCGGGGAGCTGTTTTTT.

This chain connects TRBV4-2 to TRBJ1-1; the D is unclear. This CDR3 region has 14 residues. The V and J ends lost 0 bases and 0 bases respectively, with 5 bases between them. CDR1 LGHNA and CDR2 YNFKEQ come from the germline V gene. CDR3 sequence reads: CASSQDQVNTEAFF. As DNA, the CDR3 is TGTGCCAGCAGCCAAGATCAGGTGAACACTGAAGCTTTCTTT.

The J gene is TRBJ1-2, the V gene TRBV7-9; no definite D call. Trimming stripped 5 bases from V and 3 bases from J, with 22 bases between. The germline gives CDR1 SEHNR, CDR2 FQNEAQ (reference sequence). The CDR3 contains 17 residues. CDR3 nucleotides: TGTGCCAGCAGCCAAACGCCGTTGACACTGGAACACTATGGCTACACCTTC. Encoded protein: CASSQTPLTLEHYGYTF.

J is TRBJ2-5 and V is TRBV5-1; D is perhaps TRBD2 (7 bases). The CDR3 totals 14 residues. Trimming stripped 0 bases from V and 2 bases from J, with 8 bases between. From germline, CDR1 is SGHRS and CDR2 YFSETQ. The CDR3 here is CASSLEGGQETQYF. CDR3 DNA sequence: TGCGCCAGCAGCTTGGAGGGGGGGCAAGAGACCCAGTACTTC. Full variable domain (remainder filled in from reference TRBV5-1 and TRBJ2-5): KAGVTQTPRYLIKTRGQQVTLSCSPISGHRSVSWYQQTPGQGLQFLFEYFSETQRNKGNFPGRFSGRQFSNSRSEMNVSTLELGDSALYLCASSLEGGQETQYFGPGTRLLVL.

CDR3 sequence reads: CAWSVQLNTEAFF. CDR3 nucleotide sequence: TGTGCCTGGAGTGTACAACTGAACACTGAAGCTTTCTTT. This chain links TRBV30 with TRBJ1-1, with D unclear. CDR3 length: 13 residues. The V end lost 0 bases, the J end lost 0 bases, and 5 bases lay between the germline ends. CDR1 GTSNPN and CDR2 SVGIG come from the germline V gene (reference sequence).